Listed below are T cell receptor beta chains from one sample, sequenced in a study of cytomegalovirus exposure and HLA in healthy donors. Using immunoSEQ multiplex PCR, the repertoire was profiled, and TCRdb retains in-frame clones only, with some absent. The repertoire holds more than 95,000 clones, with about 69% as singletons. The sample taken for sequencing was PBMCs. The receptors were gathered from a young woman in good health and CMV-seronegative. CDR3s include the opening cysteine and the closing phenylalanine or tryptophan. The order of the fields is J gene, V gene, clone size, D gene, CDR3 DNA, CDR3 protein. A D gene is named only where the DNA matches it firmly. Size tells how often a clone was seen (once, few, many) or the class of an expanded clone, and some rows leave it out.

J: TRBJ2-5
V: TRBV27
size: NA
D: NA
DNA: TGTGCCAGCAGCTCCCTCCGGGTCAGCCAAGAGACCCAGTACTTC
CDR3: CASSSLRVSQETQYF

J: TRBJ2-3
V: TRBV29-1
size: NA
D: TRBD2
DNA: TGCAGCGTTGAGGGGGCTAGCGGGGGGAAGGCAGATACGCAGTATTTT
CDR3: CSVEGASGGKADTQYF

J: TRBJ1-5
V: TRBV7-8
size: NA
D: NA
DNA: TGTGCCAGCAGCTTAGGTCCAGGCAATCAGCCCCAGCATTTT
CDR3: CASSLGPGNQPQHF

J: TRBJ1-1
V: TRBV5-1
size: NA
D: NA
DNA: TGCGCCAGCAGCTTGGTCTACAGGAACACTGAAGCTTTCTTT
CDR3: CASSLVYRNTEAFF

J: TRBJ1-2
V: TRBV30
size: NA
D: NA
DNA: TGTGCCTGGTGGGGAGTCTATGGCTACACCTTC
CDR3: CAWWGVYGYTF

J: TRBJ2-6
V: TRBV7-9
size: NA
D: NA
DNA: TGTGCCAGCAGCTTCCTCTCTGGGGCCAACGTCCTGACTTTC
CDR3: CASSFLSGANVLTF

J: TRBJ2-6
V: TRBV5-8
size: few
D: NA
DNA: TGTGCCAGCAGCTTCAGGGTATCTGGGGCCAACGTCCTGACTTTC
CDR3: CASSFRVSGANVLTF

J: TRBJ2-2
V: TRBV2
size: NA
D: TRBD1
DNA: TGTGCCAGGACAGGGGGGCGCACCGGGGAGCTGTTTTTT
CDR3: CARTGGRTGELFF

J: TRBJ1-2
V: TRBV9
size: few
D: NA
DNA: TGTGCCAGCAGCCTCGAGGAAGGGCCTTCGGGGGGCTACACCTTC
CDR3: CASSLEEGPSGGYTF

J: TRBJ2-3
V: TRBV27
size: NA
D: TRBD1
DNA: TGTGCCAGCAGTGAGACAGGGGGCTACCTGCCGGATACGCAGTATTTT
CDR3: CASSETGGYLPDTQYF

J: TRBJ1-6
V: TRBV30
size: NA
D: TRBD1
DNA: TGTGCCGCCGTGGGCTCGGGACAGGGGAATTCACCCCTCCACTTT
CDR3: CAAVGSGQGNSPLHF

J: TRBJ1-1
V: TRBV9
size: NA
D: NA
DNA: TGTGCCAGCAGCGTTTATAGCGGGGACACTGAAGCTTTCTTT
CDR3: CASSVYSGDTEAFF

J: TRBJ2-1
V: TRBV4-2
size: NA
D: TRBD2
DNA: TGTGCCAGCAGTTCTCCTAGCGGGGGTACAATGAGCTCCTACAATGAGCAGTTCTTC
CDR3: CASSSPSGGTMSSYNEQFF

J: TRBJ1-5
V: TRBV5-1
size: NA
D: TRBD1
DNA: TGCGCCAGCAGCGCCGGGACAGGGGCAGATCAGCCCCAGCATTTT
CDR3: CASSAGTGADQPQHF

J: TRBJ2-1
V: TRBV7-9
size: NA
D: TRBD1
DNA: TGTGCCAGCAGCACCGGACAGGGACCCTACAATGAGCAGTTCTTC
CDR3: CASSTGQGPYNEQFF

J: TRBJ2-1
V: TRBV11-2
size: NA
D: TRBD1
DNA: TGTGCCAGCAGGCACAGGGGGCGCTTGTACAATGAGCAGTTCTTC
CDR3: CASRHRGRLYNEQFF

J: TRBJ1-1
V: TRBV9
size: NA
D: NA
DNA: TGTGCCAGCAGCCCTGGAGGGGCGTTGAACACTGAAGCTTTCTTT
CDR3: CASSPGGALNTEAFF

J: TRBJ2-5
V: TRBV7-2
size: NA
D: NA
DNA: TGTGCCAGCAGCTTAGCGCCGGACTTCCAAGAGACCCAGTACTTC
CDR3: CASSLAPDFQETQYF

J: TRBJ1-6
V: TRBV27
size: NA
D: NA
DNA: TGTGCCAGCAGTTTATACAGGGACGGTCTATCCCTCCACTTT
CDR3: CASSLYRDGLSLHF

J: TRBJ1-1
V: TRBV6-1
size: NA
D: TRBD1
DNA: TGTGCCAGCAGTGAAGTTCTCTTGGGACAGGGGCTTAGCACTGAAGCTTTCTTT
CDR3: CASSEVLLGQGLSTEAFF

J: TRBJ1-2
V: TRBV6-1
size: NA
D: TRBD1
DNA: TGTGCCAGCAGTGGACTACAGGGACAGAGAAACTATGGCTACACCTTC
CDR3: CASSGLQGQRNYGYTF

J: TRBJ1-2
V: TRBV10-3
size: NA
D: TRBD1
DNA: TGTGCCTCCGGACAGGGCCCCTATGGCTACACCTTC
CDR3: CASGQGPYGYTF

J: TRBJ1-4
V: TRBV28
size: once
D: NA
DNA: TGTGCCGCGGGGGGATATAATGAAAAACTGTTTTTT
CDR3: CAAGGYNEKLFF

J: TRBJ2-1
V: TRBV6-1
size: few
D: NA
DNA: TGTGCCAGCAGTGTATGGGGCGAGACCCAGTACAATGAGCAGTTCTTC
CDR3: CASSVWGETQYNEQFF

J: TRBJ1-2
V: TRBV30
size: NA
D: NA
DNA: TGTGCCTGGAGTGTTGGCAGGGCCTATGGCTACACCTTC
CDR3: CAWSVGRAYGYTF

J: TRBJ2-7
V: TRBV4-1
size: once
D: NA
DNA: TGCGCCAGCAGCCAAGCTGACTCCAGGGACGAGCAGTACTTC
CDR3: CASSQADSRDEQYF

J: TRBJ1-2
V: TRBV5-1
size: NA
D: NA
DNA: TGCGCCAGCAGCTTGGAAAGTGGCAGATCTCTCTATGGCTACACCTTC
CDR3: CASSLESGRSLYGYTF

J: TRBJ1-2
V: TRBV5-5
size: few
D: NA
DNA: TGTGCCAGCAGTCCTGGAGGGACTAACTATGGCTACACCTTC
CDR3: CASSPGGTNYGYTF

J: TRBJ2-7
V: TRBV6-5
size: NA
D: NA
DNA: TGTGCCAGCAGTTACTCCACAGGCTACGAGCAGTACTTC
CDR3: CASSYSTGYEQYF

J: TRBJ1-3
V: TRBV9
size: NA
D: NA
DNA: TGTGCCAGCAGCGTAGACACACAGGGTACCTCTGGAAACACCATATATTTT
CDR3: CASSVDTQGTSGNTIYF

J: TRBJ1-2
V: TRBV28
size: NA
D: TRBD1
DNA: TGTGCCAGCAGTACGTTACAGGGGGCGCGCGGCTACACCTTC
CDR3: CASSTLQGARGYTF

J: TRBJ1-2
V: TRBV28
size: NA
D: TRBD1
DNA: TGTGCCAGCAGTTTCGGTACCGGGACAGGTTATGGCTACACCTTC
CDR3: CASSFGTGTGYGYTF

J: TRBJ2-7
V: TRBV7-2
size: NA
D: NA
DNA: TGTGCCAGCAGCTTATTATTCGAGCAGTACTTC
CDR3: CASSLLFEQYF

J: TRBJ2-2
V: TRBV27
size: NA
D: NA
DNA: TGTGCCAGCAGTTTACAATTGGGACACAAAACCGGGGAGCTGTTTTTT
CDR3: CASSLQLGHKTGELFF

J: TRBJ2-3
V: TRBV2
size: NA
D: TRBD1
DNA: TGTGCCAGCAGAGATAAGACAGGGGGTAGTGGTACGCAGTATTTT
CDR3: CASRDKTGGSGTQYF

J: TRBJ1-2
V: TRBV4-1
size: NA
D: NA
DNA: TGCGCCAGCAGCCAAGAATCCCAGTACTATGGCTACACCTTC
CDR3: CASSQESQYYGYTF

J: TRBJ2-7
V: TRBV29-1
size: NA
D: TRBD2
DNA: TGCAGCGTTGCACCAGGACCGGGGGGGCAGTACTTC
CDR3: CSVAPGPGGQYF

J: TRBJ2-2
V: TRBV19
size: NA
D: TRBD2
DNA: TGTGCCAGTAGTACAACGGGACTAGTCGGCACCGGGGAGCTGTTTTTT
CDR3: CASSTTGLVGTGELFF

J: TRBJ1-1
V: TRBV7-6
size: NA
D: NA
DNA: TGTGCCAGCAGCTTAGGGCTTCAGAACACTGAAGCTTTCTTT
CDR3: CASSLGLQNTEAFF